Below, 22 T cell receptor beta chains from the same sample are listed, as sequenced in a study of regulatory T cells in long-lasting Graves disease. iRepertoire HTBI primers and Arm-PCR of CDR3 regions built TCR beta libraries. A single record per CDR3 protein comes from TCRdb applying MiXCR to the multiplex PCR reads. The sample yields roughly 610,000 distinct CDR3 sequences, roughly 16% seen once. Indicated time point: newly diagnosed GD, antithyroid drugs for less than 3 months. Generation of the TCR library employed RNA extracted from PBMCs. These data were also filed under a second study, of T cells in Graves' hyperthyroidism and ophthalmopathy.

The starting material was peripheral blood mononuclear cells (PBMCs), obtained at new diagnosis, from a patient treated with antithyroid drugs. All receptors derive from a woman aged 25 to 45 with Graves disease.

This chain links TRBV5-4 with TRBJ1-4; TRBD1 matches 8 bases. Germline V gene data show CDR1 as SGHNT and CDR2 as YYREEE (reference sequence). The CDR3 totals 15 residues. J was trimmed by 6 bases and V by 4 bases; bases with no gene match: 8. Here the CDR3 reads CASSPRQGRDEKLFF. The CDR3 bases are TGTGCCAGCAGCCCCCGACAGGGGCGGGATGAAAAACTGTTTTTT.

This chain links TRBV9 with TRBJ2-5; tentative D call: TRBD1 (6 bases). The germline V gene has CDR1 SGDLS and CDR2 YYNGEE. The CDR3 has 14 residues. V lost 1 base to trimming and J lost 10 bases, with 17 bases between them. For the CDR3, the DNA is TGTGCCAGCAGCGTACGTGGGACAATAGGTGACCAGTACTTC. Encoded protein: CASSVRGTIGDQYF.

The chain carries TRBV9 and TRBJ2-7, with 9 bases lining up with TRBD1. The junction had 8 bases not matched to a gene; V was cut back by 0 bases and J by 4 bases. Germline-derived CDR1 and CDR2 are SGDLS and YYNGEE. The CDR3 totals 16 residues. The CDR3 loop is CASSVEGGTGLYEQYF. CDR3 DNA: TGTGCCAGCAGCGTAGAGGGTGGGACAGGGTTATACGAGCAGTACTTC.

This clonotype was seen repeatedly, ten times or more. The rearrangement uses TRBV2 and TRBJ2-2; D ambiguous. V was trimmed by 4 bases and J by 3 bases, leaving 3 bases between them. The CDR3 runs to 12 residues. CDR1 and CDR2 (germline): SNHLY, FYNNEI. The CDR3 loop is CASSGHTGELFF. CDR3 bases: TGTGCCAGCAGTGGTCACACCGGGGAGCTGTTTTTT.

Comment on this clonotype: Possible read error: a much larger clone is one base away. The V gene is TRBV28, the J gene TRBJ1-1; D gene unclear. The CDR3 runs 13 residues. Germline CDR1 and CDR2: MDHEN and SYDVKM. The CDR3 DNA reads TGTGCCAACAGTAGGGCAATGAACACTGAAGCTTTCTTT. This translates into CANSRAMNTEAFF.

This chain links TRBV7-2 with TRBJ1-5, with D possibly being TRBD1 (6 bases). The CDR3 contains 16 residues. Trimming pared 4 bases from V and 2 bases from J, leaving 15 bases between. The germline V gene has CDR1 SGHTA and CDR2 FQGNSA. CDR3 DNA sequence: TGTGCCAGCAGCTCCCAAATAGGGGGGCGCAATCAGCCCCAGCATTTT. Its protein is CASSSQIGGRNQPQHF.

To note about this clonotype: A read error may account for a junction end that differs from germline. The genes are TRBV3-1 and TRBJ2-7; 11 bases fit TRBD1. In germline, CDR1 is LGHDT, CDR2 YNNKEL (reference sequence). The CDR3 loop spans 15 amino acids. The DNA of the CDR3 is TGCGCCAGCAGCCCCTCGGACAGGGGGCGGTACGAGCAGTACTTC. It is translated as CASSPSDRGRYEQYF.

This clonotype showed up many times. The V gene is TRBV5-1, the J gene TRBJ1-2, with D perhaps TRBD1 (6 bases). This CDR3 has 15 amino acids. Trimming removed 1 base at V and 3 bases at J, with 13 bases between. Germline V gene sequence: CDR1 SGHRS, CDR2 YFSETQ. CDR3 residues: CASSLRQGTYYGYTF. The CDR3 coding sequence is TGCGCCAGCAGCTTGCGGCAGGGGACATACTATGGCTACACCTTC. The full variable domain, with the rest looked up from reference TRBV5-1 and TRBJ1-2, is KAGVTQTPRYLIKTRGQQVTLSCSPISGHRSVSWYQQTPGQGLQFLFEYFSETQRNKGNFPGRFSGRQFSNSRSEMNVSTLELGDSALYLCASSLRQGTYYGYTFGSGTRLTVV.

J is TRBJ2-7 and V is TRBV6-1, with D perhaps TRBD1 (5 bases). Germline V gene data show CDR1 as MNHNS and CDR2 as SASEGT. The CDR3 runs 15 residues. V lost 4 bases and J lost 2, with 15 bases in between. CDR3 loop: CASSGKGRVTYEQYF. The CDR3, as DNA: TGTGCCAGCAGTGGCAAAGGCAGGGTAACCTACGAGCAGTACTTC.

This clonotype was counted between two and nine times. The V and J genes are TRBV6-5 and TRBJ2-7; TRBD1 agrees at 8 bases. The CDR3 has 14 amino acids. From germline, CDR1 is MNHEY and CDR2 SVGAGI. The V gene end was trimmed by 0 bases and the J gene end by 7 bases; junction bases not matched to a gene: 5. CDR3 protein: CASSYSTRGREQYF. CDR3 DNA: TGTGCCAGCAGTTACTCGACCAGGGGGCGTGAGCAGTACTTC.

This clonotype was seen at least ten times. The V gene is TRBV28, the J gene TRBJ1-5; the D gene is possibly TRBD1 (5 bases). There are 15 residues in the CDR3. V lost 6 bases and J lost 2, with 14 bases in between. Germline V gene lookup returns CDR1 MDHEN and CDR2 SYDVKM. CDR3 in DNA: TGTGCCAGCAGCTTCTTAGGGGCTGGCAATCAGCCCCAGCATTTT. It encodes CASSFLGAGNQPQHF.

V usage is TRBV9 and J usage is TRBJ2-2; tentatively, D is TRBD1 or TRBD2 (5 bases each). V lost 8 bases and J 5 bases, leaving 16 bases between the germline ends. The CDR3 sequence is 14 residues long. Germline CDR1 reads SGDLS; CDR2 reads YYNGEE. The CDR3 bases are TGTGCCAGTTCCCGGGACCCCTGGACCGGGGAGCTGTTTTTT. This gives the protein CASSRDPWTGELFF.

In its sample, this clonotype was seen many times. The genes are TRBV7-2 and TRBJ2-1; D is ambiguous. CDR1 and CDR2 (germline): SGHTA, FQGNSA. V lost 5 bases to trimming and J lost 11 bases, with 10 bases between them. This CDR3 has 11 residues. CDR3 region: CASSGVNQQFF. As DNA, the CDR3 is TGTGCCAGCAGCGGTGTAAACCAGCAGTTCTTC. The entire variable domain, with the rest obtained from reference TRBV7-2 and TRBJ2-1, is as follows: GAGVSQSPSNKVTEKGKDVELRCDPISGHTALYWYRQSLGQGLEFLIYFQGNSAPDKSGLPSDRFSAERTGGSVSTLTIQRTQQEDSAVYLCASSGVNQQFFGPGTRLTVL.

This clonotype has at least ten counts. This chain's CDR3 is CASSLRAEFYGYTF. The CDR3 DNA reads TGTGCCAGCAGTTTAAGGGCGGAGTTTTATGGCTACACCTTC. The chain links TRBV12-3 or TRBV12-4 to TRBJ1-2; D gene uncertain. Deletions cut 2 bases from V and 5 bases from J, with 12 bases between. This CDR3 region has 14 residues.

The CDR3 DNA is TGTGCCAGCAGTTTATACCCGGGACAGGGGGCTTCGGAAAAACTGTTTTTT. It yields the protein CASSLYPGQGASEKLFF. The chain joins TRBV27 to TRBJ1-4; 12 bases map to TRBD1. From germline, CDR1 is MNHEY and CDR2 SMNVEV (reference sequence). The CDR3 runs 17 residues. Germline trimming cut 1 base from V and 8 bases from J; bases unmatched to any gene: 8.

The chain combines TRBV7-9 with TRBJ1-3; 8 positions agree with TRBD1. Germline trimming cut 4 bases from V and 2 bases from J; bases unmatched to any gene: 13. Germline CDR1 SEHNR, CDR2 FQNEAQ (reference sequence). The CDR3 totals 18 residues. CDR3 sequence: CASSSSGATGAPGNTIYF. CDR3 DNA sequence: TGTGCCAGCAGCTCTAGCGGGGCGACAGGGGCGCCTGGAAACACCATATATTTT.

The table lists this clonotype with many counts. This sequence joins TRBV28 and TRBJ1-1; D is unresolved. Germline assignment: CDR1 MDHEN and CDR2 SYDVKM. There are 11 residues in the CDR3. Trimming pared 3 bases from V and 6 bases from J, leaving 5 bases between. The CDR3: CASSFNSEAFF. In DNA, the CDR3 is TGTGCCAGCAGTTTCAATTCTGAAGCTTTCTTT.

The chain recombines TRBV18 with TRBJ2-1, with 8 nucleotides matching TRBD2. The length of the CDR3 is 14 residues. Germline V gene lookup returns CDR1 KGHSH and CDR2 LQKENI. After removal of 2 bases from V and 8 bases from J, the junction contained 5 bases not matched to a gene. The CDR3 DNA is TGTGCCAGCTCACCATCTACGGGAGGGGATGAGCAGTTCTTC. Amino acids: CASSPSTGGDEQFF.

The table lists this clonotype with a few counts. The junction and the germline gene differ at one end; a read error may be behind it. The CDR3 spells CANSLDGAAVSYTF. Written as DNA, the CDR3 is TGTGCCAACAGTTTAGATGGGGCAGCTGTTAGCTACACCTTC. This chain connects TRBV12-3 or TRBV12-4 to TRBJ1-2; TRBD1 is a possible D gene (5 bases). The length of the CDR3 is 14 residues.

The genes are TRBV7-8 and TRBJ1-1; 8 nucleotides align to TRBD1. V dropped 5 bases and J dropped 5; count of bases not matched to a gene: 13. This CDR3 has 16 residues. Germline CDR1 SGHVS, CDR2 FQNEAQ. The CDR3 DNA reads TGTGCCAGCAGCCAAGGACAGGGCACGCTCGGAACTGAAGCTTTCTTT. This translates into CASSQGQGTLGTEAFF.

The chain uses TRBV9 and TRBJ1-2, with 12 bases that match TRBD1. The CDR3 covers 16 residues. The J segment lost 4 bases and the V segment lost 3 bases, leaving 7 bases of the junction unmatched. The germline V gene has CDR1 SGDLS and CDR2 YYNGEE. Here the CDR3 DNA reads TGTGCCAGCAGCGCGACCGGGACAGGGGGCGGCTATGGCTACACCTTC. Its protein product is CASSATGTGGGYGYTF.

This clonotype was seen repeatedly, ten times or more. This sequence joins TRBV6-2 or TRBV6-3 and TRBJ2-7, with D tentatively TRBD1 (6 bases). Germline V lookup: CDR1 MNHEY, CDR2 SVGEGT. V was trimmed by 2 bases and J by 3 bases, leaving 14 bases between them. This CDR3 is 15 amino acids long. The CDR3 DNA is TGTGCCAGCAGTTACGACAGGAGTATTCGCTACGAGCAGTACTTC. Its protein is CASSYDRSIRYEQYF.